The 26 T cell receptor beta chains below were found in one sample sequenced in a study of cytomegalovirus exposure and HLA in healthy donors. Primers included in the PCR were 60 Vbeta and 13 Jbeta primers. Using immunoSEQ multiplex PCR, the repertoire was profiled, and TCRdb retains in-frame clones only, with some absent. The sample records 95,000 to 100,000 clones, less than 80% being singletons. Sequencing was carried out using PBMCs. The receptors here all came from a man aged 40-55 years in good health and CMV-seronegative.

V gene TRBV27 combines with J gene TRBJ1-2; the match to TRBD1 covers 7 bases. Germline trimming cut 3 bases from V and 3 bases from J; bases unmatched to any gene: 4. Germline V lookup: CDR1 MNHEY, CDR2 SMNVEV (reference sequence). This CDR3 contains 14 residues. In DNA, the CDR3 is TGTGCCAGCAGTTTTGGCAGGGGGGACTATGGCTACACCTTC. It yields the protein CASSFGRGDYGYTF.

The chain links TRBV5-1 to TRBJ1-4; D is ambiguous. CDR3 length equals 12 residues. The germline CDR1 and CDR2 sequences are SGHRS and YFSETQ. The V end was cut by 0 bases, the J end by 6 bases, with 3 bases between. The CDR3 sequence is CASSLGHEKLFF. As DNA, the CDR3 is TGCGCCAGCAGCTTGGGGCATGAAAAACTGTTTTTT.

The chain is built from TRBV9 and TRBJ2-2; TRBD2 is a possible D gene (5 bases). CDR3 length: 16 residues. CDR1 SGDLS and CDR2 YYNGEE come from the germline V gene. Trimming stripped 4 bases from V and 4 bases from J, with 17 bases between. CDR3 sequence reads: CASSRSVGEGTGELFF. Here the CDR3 DNA reads TGTGCCAGCAGCCGATCGGTGGGAGAGGGCACCGGGGAGCTGTTTTTT.

This clone turned up a few times. V and J are TRBV6-6 and TRBJ1-2, with D unresolved. This CDR3 has 13 residues. V shed 6 bases and J shed 2 bases, with 10 bases lying between them. Germline-derived CDR1 and CDR2 are MNHNY and SVGAGI (reference sequence). In nucleotides, the CDR3 is TGTGCCAGCAGCACAGACACCAACTATGGCTACACCTTC. It encodes CASSTDTNYGYTF.

This clone came up a few times. The chain carries TRBV9 and TRBJ2-7, with 9 bases aligning to TRBD1. The CDR3 is 15 residues long. CDR1 is SGDLS, CDR2 YYNGEE, per germline. Unmatched junction bases numbered 6, after V lost 2 bases and J lost 3 bases. The CDR3 sequence is CASSVNPGQGYEQYF. CDR3 in DNA: TGTGCCAGCAGCGTCAACCCGGGACAGGGCTACGAGCAGTACTTC.

The rearrangement links TRBV28 to TRBJ2-5; 8 bases align to TRBD1. Germline CDR1 and CDR2: MDHEN and SYDVKM. Trimming at V came to 7 bases and at J to 1 base, leaving 8 bases not matched to a gene. This CDR3 is 15 amino acids long. CDR3 region: CASTNTGTGQETQYF. DNA for the CDR3: TGTGCCAGCACCAACACCGGGACAGGCCAAGAGACCCAGTACTTC.

A word on this clone: Germline and junction disagree at one end, which may indicate a read error. The chain is built from TRBV7-9 and TRBJ2-7; 7 bases line up with TRBD2. Germline V lookup: CDR1 SEHNR, CDR2 FQNEAQ (reference sequence). The CDR3 sequence is 12 residues long. Here the CDR3 reads CSSSRGSYEQYF. The CDR3 coding sequence is TGTTCCAGCAGCCGCGGGAGCTACGAGCAGTACTTC.

This chain connects TRBV6-1 to TRBJ1-2, with 7 bases matching TRBD1. Unmatched junction bases numbered 4, after V lost 5 bases and J lost 1 base. This CDR3 has 14 residues. Germline V lookup: CDR1 MNHNS, CDR2 SASEGT. The CDR3 coding sequence is TGTGCCAGCAGTCGACAGGGAAGTAACTATGGCTACACCTTC. It yields the protein CASSRQGSNYGYTF.

This rearrangement joins TRBV9 to TRBJ2-5; D is possibly TRBD2 (6 bases). The V end was cut by 4 bases, the J end by 2 bases, with 9 bases between. This CDR3 has 13 amino acids. The germline gives CDR1 SGDLS, CDR2 YYNGEE. This CDR3 is CASSFGGQETQYF. The CDR3 coding sequence is TGTGCCAGCAGCTTCGGAGGGCAAGAGACCCAGTACTTC.

This clone was observed once. V gene TRBV5-1 combines with J gene TRBJ2-5; D possibly corresponds to TRBD2 (6 bases). The germline V and J ends were trimmed by 2 bases and 3 bases, with 11 bases remaining between them. Germline V CDR1 and CDR2: SGHRS, YFSETQ. This CDR3 region has 14 residues. The CDR3 region is CASSLTGGKETQYF. The DNA of the CDR3 is TGCGCCAGCAGCTTAACAGGCGGGAAAGAGACCCAGTACTTC.

The chain carries TRBV29-1 and TRBJ1-2; perhaps TRBD1 as D (5 bases). Germline V gene sequence: CDR1 SQVTM, CDR2 ANQGSEA. There are 15 residues in the CDR3. V was cut by 5 bases and J by 7 bases, with 23 bases left in between. The CDR3 region has the DNA TGCAGCGTTAGGGGATCTACTACCGGGCTTAGTGGCTACACCTTC. Residues: CSVRGSTTGLSGYTF.

This rearrangement joins TRBV19 to TRBJ2-7, with 7 bases fitting TRBD2. The V segment lost 5 bases and the J segment 4 bases; nucleotides outside the gene matches: 14. The CDR3 is 16 residues long. Germline CDR1 reads LNHDA; CDR2 reads SQIVND (reference sequence). CDR3 nucleotide sequence: TGTGCCAGTAGTCCCACACTCTCTAGCGGCGTTTACGAGCAGTACTTC. This sequence encodes CASSPTLSSGVYEQYF. Full variable domain (missing parts from reference TRBV19 and TRBJ2-7): DGGITQSPKYLFRKEGQNVTLSCEQNLNHDAMYWYRQDPGQGLRLIYYSQIVNDFQKGDIAEGYSVSREKKESFPLTVTSAQKNPTAFYLCASSPTLSSGVYEQYFGPGTRLTVT.

By share, this clone ranks as medium-sized (0.01 to 0.1%). The rearrangement joins TRBV6-4 to TRBJ2-1; TRBD2 aligns across 11 bases. The trim removed 5 bases at V and 6 bases at J, leaving 9 bases unmatched. The CDR3 extends over 16 amino acids. Germline values: CDR1 MRHNA, CDR2 SNTAGT. CDR3: CASSSDSGGAVNEQFF. Here the CDR3 DNA reads TGTGCCAGCAGTAGTGATAGCGGGGGGGCCGTCAATGAGCAGTTCTTC.

This clone was picked up a small number of times. The chain is built from TRBV29-1 and TRBJ1-2, with a possible D match to TRBD1 (5 bases). Between the trimmed V and J ends, which lost 7 bases and 0 bases, there was a span of 12 bases. Germline CDR1 reads SQVTM; CDR2 reads ANQGSEA. The CDR3 runs to 13 residues. This CDR3 reads CSADGTPNYGYTF. CDR3 coding DNA: TGCAGCGCCGACGGGACTCCTAACTATGGCTACACCTTC.

J is TRBJ2-1 and V is TRBV5-4, with 9 bases that match TRBD1. V shed 0 bases and J 8 bases; nucleotides not matched to a gene: 9. CDR3 size: 16 residues. Germline V gene data show CDR1 as SGHNT and CDR2 as YYREEE (reference sequence). For the CDR3, the DNA is TGTGCCAGCAGCTTGGCCGGGACAGGGAAAATGGATGAGCAGTTCTTC. It translates to CASSLAGTGKMDEQFF.

The sample holds a few counts of this clone. This sequence joins TRBV7-2 and TRBJ2-3; D is perhaps TRBD2 (6 bases). Trimming took off 5 bases at V and 2 bases at J, with 11 bases between the two ends. The V gene's germline CDR1 is SGHTA and CDR2 FQGNSA. The CDR3 is 14 amino acids. The chain's CDR3 is CASSPGRNTDTQYF. In DNA, the CDR3 is TGTGCCAGCAGCCCCGGGAGAAACACAGATACGCAGTATTTT.

J is TRBJ2-3 and V is TRBV11-2, with 11 bases lining up with TRBD2. Trimming took 5 bases from V and 4 from J; bases not matched to a gene: 14. The CDR3 loop spans 18 amino acids. Germline V gene data show CDR1 as SGHAT and CDR2 as FQNNGV. The CDR3 sequence: CASSPVSVSGRAADTQYF. The CDR3 bases are TGTGCCAGCAGCCCCGTTAGTGTTAGCGGGAGGGCCGCAGATACGCAGTATTTT.

The chain combines TRBV18 with TRBJ2-2, with a tentative D call TRBD2 (5 bases). The CDR3 length is 15 residues. Deletions cut 3 bases from V and 1 base from J, with 9 bases between. Germline V lookup: CDR1 KGHSH, CDR2 LQKENI. CDR3 nucleotides: TGTGCCAGCTCACCGAACGGGATGAACACCGGGGAGCTGTTTTTT. Translation gives CASSPNGMNTGELFF.

In nucleotides, the CDR3 is TGCGCCAGCAGCCAAAGACTAGCGGGCCGCTCCTACAATGAGCAGTTCTTC. Translated, it gives CASSQRLAGRSYNEQFF. The chain uses TRBV4-3 and TRBJ2-1; TRBD2 aligns across 10 bases. Germline V gene lookup returns CDR1 LGHNA and CDR2 YSLEER. The CDR3 contains 17 residues. J gave up 0 bases and V 2 bases, and 4 bases lay outside the gene matches.

The chain combines TRBV28 with TRBJ1-1; 7 bases fit TRBD1. The CDR3 length is 14 residues. CDR1 MDHEN and CDR2 SYDVKM come from the germline V gene. Germline trimming cut 5 bases from V and 11 bases from J; bases unmatched to any gene: 14. CDR3 nucleotides: TGTGCCAGCAGTCTCCACGGACAGGCCCCAGGGGCTTTCTTT. Amino acids: CASSLHGQAPGAFF.

The gene calls are TRBV6-1 and TRBJ2-7; TRBD1 is a possible D gene (6 bases). The CDR3 consists of 13 residues. V was cut by 7 bases and J by 2 bases, with 12 bases left in between. Per germline, CDR1 MNHNS and CDR2 SASEGT. This CDR3 reads CASTGQTTYEQYF. CDR3 coding DNA: TGTGCCAGCACGGGACAAACGACCTACGAGCAGTACTTC.

The chain is built from TRBV6-1 and TRBJ1-2; tentative D call: TRBD1 (6 bases). The CDR3 runs to 15 residues. The germline V gene encodes CDR1 MNHNS and CDR2 SASEGT. The germline V and J ends were trimmed by 2 bases and 2 bases, with 12 bases remaining between them. CDR3: CASSETRTGNYGYTF. The CDR3 region has the DNA TGTGCCAGCAGTGAAACCAGAACAGGGAACTATGGCTACACCTTC.

The J gene is TRBJ2-5, the V gene TRBV7-9, with 8 bases identical to TRBD1. The J call may be incorrect, as the DNA end agrees better with TRBJ2-7. Germline V CDR1 and CDR2: SEHNR, FQNEAQ (reference sequence). The CDR3 totals 15 residues. As DNA, the CDR3 is TGTGCCAGCAGCCCGCGGACAGGGAAAAACTACGAGCAGTACTTC. Translation gives CASSPRTGKNYEQYF.

The chain links TRBV29-1 to TRBJ2-3, with TRBD1 as a possible D gene (6 bases). The germline CDR1 and CDR2 sequences are SQVTM and ANQGSEA. Trimming removed 0 bases from V and 3 bases from J, with 16 bases in between. The CDR3 runs 16 residues. Here the CDR3 DNA reads TGCAGCGTTGAAGATTGGGCCGAGGGGGTTACAGATACGCAGTATTTT. Protein product: CSVEDWAEGVTDTQYF.

There are a few counts of this clone. V gene TRBV23-1 combines with J gene TRBJ2-7; perhaps TRBD1 as D (5 bases). TRBV23-1 belongs to the ORF category, with a function that is uncertain. CDR3 size: 14 residues. Trimming stripped 7 bases from V and 3 bases from J, with 16 bases between. In DNA, the CDR3 is TGCGCCAGCAAGAAGAAGGGGAAGATCTACGAGCAGTACTTC. Translation: CASKKKGKIYEQYF.

The chain carries TRBV29-1 and TRBJ2-4; maybe TRBD2 (6 bases). The ends were cut back, 2 bases at V and 7 bases at J, with 12 bases in the middle. The CDR3 totals 13 residues. Germline V CDR1 and CDR2: SQVTM, ANQGSEA. The CDR3 DNA is TGCAGCGTTGAATTAGCGGCTGGGAACATTCAGTACTTC. It encodes CSVELAAGNIQYF.